This T cell receptor beta chain was profiled in a study of blood T cells in healthy people across ages. Overall study: About one barcoded TCR beta cDNA was captured per two T cells.

Combining a sample-barcoded 5' primer with a J-beta primer mix, a second PCR ran for roughly 7 to 11 cycles. TCRdb reanalysed the 5' RACE reads using MiXCR and keeps one entry per CDR3 protein. The sample has about 800,000 distinct CDR3 sequences, roughly 60% seen once. The CDR3 sequence is 13 residues long. V was pared by 5 bases and J by 6 bases, with 14 bases between. CDR1 and CDR2 from the germline V gene are SQVTM and ANQGSEA. General study results and limits: Long-lived and aged donors differed, with more naive CD4+ cells and higher diversity in the long-lived.

About this clonotype: As yet, its antigen is unknown.

Every sample yielded at least 6.5 million isolated PBMCs. With each sample, at least 5 micrograms of total RNA were extracted. This clonotype was sampled from a man aged 25-45 years in good health. Sequencing was done on a sample of blood. The chain carries TRBV29-1 and TRBJ2-1; D gene ambiguous. In DNA, the CDR3 is TGCAGCGTTTTCCCTCCGGGCAGCAATGAGCAGTTCTTC. Protein: CSVFPPGSNEQFF.